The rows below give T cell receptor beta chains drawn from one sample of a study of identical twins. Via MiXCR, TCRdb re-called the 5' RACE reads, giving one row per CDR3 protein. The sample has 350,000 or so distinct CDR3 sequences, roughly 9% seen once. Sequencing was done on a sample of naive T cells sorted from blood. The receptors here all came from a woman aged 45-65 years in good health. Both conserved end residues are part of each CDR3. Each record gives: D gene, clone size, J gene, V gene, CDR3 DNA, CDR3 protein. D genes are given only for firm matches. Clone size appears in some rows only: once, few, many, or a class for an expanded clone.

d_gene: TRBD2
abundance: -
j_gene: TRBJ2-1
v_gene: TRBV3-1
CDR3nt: TGTGCCAGCAGCCAAGAACTAGCGGGAGTTCGGAGTGAGCAGTTCTTC
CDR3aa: CASSQELAGVRSEQFF

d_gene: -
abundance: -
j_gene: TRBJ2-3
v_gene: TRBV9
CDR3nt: TGTGCCAGCAGCCCGGAGAGCGGACCAGATACGCAGTATTTT
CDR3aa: CASSPESGPDTQYF

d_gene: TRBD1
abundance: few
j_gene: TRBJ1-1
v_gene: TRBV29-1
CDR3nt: TGCAGCGTCGTGACAGGGTCGGGGAACACTGAAGTTTTCTTT
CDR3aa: CSVVTGSGNTEVFF

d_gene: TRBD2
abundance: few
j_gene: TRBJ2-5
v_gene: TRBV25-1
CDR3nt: TGTGCCAGCAGTGAAATGGGAGGGTCTTTGCAGTACTTC
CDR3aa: CASSEMGGSLQYF

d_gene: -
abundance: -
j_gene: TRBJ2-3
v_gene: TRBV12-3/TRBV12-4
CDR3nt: TGTGCCAGCAGTTTATGGCAGGGTGGCACAGATACGCAGTATTTT
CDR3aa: CASSLWQGGTDTQYF

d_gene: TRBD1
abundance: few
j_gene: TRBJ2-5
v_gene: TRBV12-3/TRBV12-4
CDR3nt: TGTGCCAGCAGTCGAAGACCCGGGGACAGTAAAGAGACCCAGTACTTC
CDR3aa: CASSRRPGDSKETQYF

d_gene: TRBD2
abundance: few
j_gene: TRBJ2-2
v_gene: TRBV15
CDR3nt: TGTGCCACCAGCGCGGGAGAGGCGAACACCGGGGAGCTGTTTTTT
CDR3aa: CATSAGEANTGELFF

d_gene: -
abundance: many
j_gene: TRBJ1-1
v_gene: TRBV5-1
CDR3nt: TGCGCCAGCAGCTTGGAACCGGACTATGAAGCTTTCTTT
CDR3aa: CASSLEPDYEAFF

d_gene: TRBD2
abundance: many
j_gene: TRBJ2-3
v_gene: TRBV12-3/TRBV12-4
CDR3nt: TGTGCCAGCAGCCAGGGACTAGCGGGAGAGGCCACAGATACGCAGTATTTT
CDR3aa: CASSQGLAGEATDTQYF

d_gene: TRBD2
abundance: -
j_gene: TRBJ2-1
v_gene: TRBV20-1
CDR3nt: TGCAGTGCTAGCTTACTAGCGGGTGGCAATGAGCAGTTCTTC
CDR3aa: CSASLLAGGNEQFF

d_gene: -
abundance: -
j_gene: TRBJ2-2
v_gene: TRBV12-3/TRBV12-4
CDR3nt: TGTGCCAGCAGCCATAGTAACACCGGGGAGCTGTTTTTT
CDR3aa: CASSHSNTGELFF

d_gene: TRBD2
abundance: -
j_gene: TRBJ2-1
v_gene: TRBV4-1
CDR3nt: TGCGCCAGCAGCCAAGAAGGGTGGGAGGGGAACAATGAGCAGTTCTTC
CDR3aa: CASSQEGWEGNNEQFF

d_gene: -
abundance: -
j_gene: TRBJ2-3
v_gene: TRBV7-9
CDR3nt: TGTGCCAGCAGCTCGGGGATGACGGTTACCACAGATACGCAGTATTTT
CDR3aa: CASSSGMTVTTDTQYF

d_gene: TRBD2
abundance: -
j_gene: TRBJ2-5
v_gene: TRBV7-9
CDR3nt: TGTGCCAGGGGAGGGACTAGCGGGAAAGGAAGAGAGACCCAGTACTTC
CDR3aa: CARGGTSGKGRETQYF

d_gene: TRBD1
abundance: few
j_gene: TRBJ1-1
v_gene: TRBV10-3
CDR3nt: TGTGCCATCAGTGACCGACAGGGACCCAACACTGAAGCTTTCTTT
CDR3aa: CAISDRQGPNTEAFF

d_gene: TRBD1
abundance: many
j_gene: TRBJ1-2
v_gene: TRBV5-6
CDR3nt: TGTGCCAGCAACCCTACAGGGGGCTCTGGCTACACCTTC
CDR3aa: CASNPTGGSGYTF

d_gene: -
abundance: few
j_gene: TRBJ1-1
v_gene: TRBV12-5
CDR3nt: TGTGCTAGTGGTTTGGACGGGACTTTCTTT
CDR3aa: CASGLDGTFF

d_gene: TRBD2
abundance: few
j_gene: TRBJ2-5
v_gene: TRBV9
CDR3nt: TGTGCCAGCAGCGAGGGACTAGCGGGAGTGGGTGGGACCCAGTACTTC
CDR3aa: CASSEGLAGVGGTQYF

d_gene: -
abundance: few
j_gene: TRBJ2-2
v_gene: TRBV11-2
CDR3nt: TGTGCCAGCAGCTTTGGGGCGAGTTCGAACACCGGGGAGCTGTTTTTT
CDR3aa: CASSFGASSNTGELFF

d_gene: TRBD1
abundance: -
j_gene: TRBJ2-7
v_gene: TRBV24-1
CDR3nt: TGTGCCACCAGTGATTTCAACGACAGGGGCTCCTACGAGCAGTACTTC
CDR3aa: CATSDFNDRGSYEQYF

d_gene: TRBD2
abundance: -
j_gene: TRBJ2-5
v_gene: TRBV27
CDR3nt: TGTGCCAGCAAGGGCCTAGCGGGGTCTAGCCAAGAGACCCAGTACTTC
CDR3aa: CASKGLAGSSQETQYF

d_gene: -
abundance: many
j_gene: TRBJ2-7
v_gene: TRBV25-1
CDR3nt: TGTGCCAGCAGTGATCGAGGGGATCCTACCTACGAGCAGTACTTC
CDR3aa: CASSDRGDPTYEQYF

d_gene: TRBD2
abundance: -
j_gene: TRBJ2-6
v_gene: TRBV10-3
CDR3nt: TGTGCCATCAGTGGAACTAGCGGGAGATCTGGGGCCAACGTCCTGACTTTC
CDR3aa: CAISGTSGRSGANVLTF

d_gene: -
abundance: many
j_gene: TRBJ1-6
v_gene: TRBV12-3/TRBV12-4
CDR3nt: TGTGCCAGCATGGGAGGGGGTAGTGGTTCACCCCTCCACTTT
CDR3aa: CASMGGGSGSPLHF

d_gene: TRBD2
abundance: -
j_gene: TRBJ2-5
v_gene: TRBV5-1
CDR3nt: TGCGCCAGCAGCTTGTTGGCGGGAGTAGGAGAGACCCAGTACTTC
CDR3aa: CASSLLAGVGETQYF

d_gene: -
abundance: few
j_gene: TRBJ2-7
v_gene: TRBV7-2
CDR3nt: TGTGCCAGCAGCTTGGGGGGCCAATCCTACGAGCAGTACTTC
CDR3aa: CASSLGGQSYEQYF

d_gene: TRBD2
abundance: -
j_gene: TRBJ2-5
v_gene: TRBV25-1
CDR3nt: TGTGCCAGCAGCGGACTAGGAGGCGTGACCCAGTACTTC
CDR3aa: CASSGLGGVTQYF

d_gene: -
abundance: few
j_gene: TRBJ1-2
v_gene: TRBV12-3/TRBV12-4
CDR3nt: TGTGCCAGCAGTTTTAGGCACCTAGCTAACTATGGCTACACCTTC
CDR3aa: CASSFRHLANYGYTF

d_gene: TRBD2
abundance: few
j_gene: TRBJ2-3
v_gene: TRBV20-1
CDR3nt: TGCAGTGCTAGTGGTGCGGGGAGGGCCCCAGATACGCAGTATTTT
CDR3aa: CSASGAGRAPDTQYF

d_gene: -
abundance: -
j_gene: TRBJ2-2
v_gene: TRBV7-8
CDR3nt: TGTGCCAGCAGCTCCTTAGATGGCGCGAACACCGGGGAGCTGTTTTTT
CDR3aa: CASSSLDGANTGELFF

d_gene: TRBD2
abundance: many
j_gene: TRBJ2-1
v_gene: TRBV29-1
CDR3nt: TGCAGCGTTGATGGCGGGGGCAATGAGCAGTTCTTC
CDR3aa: CSVDGGGNEQFF

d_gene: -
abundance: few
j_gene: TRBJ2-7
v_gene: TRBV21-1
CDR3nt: TGTGCCACCCCGGGTAGTAGCGGGAGGGCCATCTACTACGAGCAGTACTTC
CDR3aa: CATPGSSGRAIYYEQYF

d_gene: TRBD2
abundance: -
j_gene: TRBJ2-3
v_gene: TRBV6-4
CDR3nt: TGTGCCAGCAGCGGGGATAGCGGGAACACAGATACGCAGTATTTT
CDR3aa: CASSGDSGNTDTQYF

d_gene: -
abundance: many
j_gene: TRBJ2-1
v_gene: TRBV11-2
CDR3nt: TGTGCCAGCAGCTTAAGGGGGAGTGAGCAGTTCTTC
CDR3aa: CASSLRGSEQFF

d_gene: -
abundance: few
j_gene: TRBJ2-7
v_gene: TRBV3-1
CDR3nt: TGTGCCAGCAGCCAGGAACTCCTCTCCTACGAGCAGTACTTC
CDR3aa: CASSQELLSYEQYF

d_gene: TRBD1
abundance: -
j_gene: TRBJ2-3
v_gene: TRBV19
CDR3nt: TGTGCCAGTAGTAGGGACAGCCCCGATACGCAGTATTTT
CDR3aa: CASSRDSPDTQYF

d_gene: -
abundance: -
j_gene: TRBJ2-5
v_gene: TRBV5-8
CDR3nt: TGTGCCAGCAGCTGGGACGGATTGCAAGAGACCCAGTACTTC
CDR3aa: CASSWDGLQETQYF

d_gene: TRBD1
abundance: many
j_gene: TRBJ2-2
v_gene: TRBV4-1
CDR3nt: TGCGCCAGCAGCCAAGTTACAGGGGCCACCGGGGAGCTGTTTTTT
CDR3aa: CASSQVTGATGELFF

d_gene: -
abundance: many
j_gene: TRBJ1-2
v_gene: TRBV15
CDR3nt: TGTGCCACCAGCAGAGCGGGGTACTATGGCTACACCTTC
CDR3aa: CATSRAGYYGYTF

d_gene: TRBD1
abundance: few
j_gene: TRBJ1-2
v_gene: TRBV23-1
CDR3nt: TGCGCCAGCAGTCAATCCAAGCCGACAGGGGACGGGGGATATGGCTACACCTTC
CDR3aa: CASSQSKPTGDGGYGYTF

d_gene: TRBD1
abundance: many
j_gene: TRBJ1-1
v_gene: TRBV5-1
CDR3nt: TGCGCCAGCAGCGGCGGGACAGGGGTGGTGGAAGCTTTCTTT
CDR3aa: CASSGGTGVVEAFF

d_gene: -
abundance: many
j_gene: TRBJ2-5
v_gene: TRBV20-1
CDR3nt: TGCAGCGCAAATGGGCCCGGGTCAGAGACCCAGTACTTC
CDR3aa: CSANGPGSETQYF

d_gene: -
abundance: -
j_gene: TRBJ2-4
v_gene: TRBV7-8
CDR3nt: TGTGCCAGCAGCTTAAGCAGGGGAAAACTAGCCAAAAACATTCAGTACTTC
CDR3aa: CASSLSRGKLAKNIQYF

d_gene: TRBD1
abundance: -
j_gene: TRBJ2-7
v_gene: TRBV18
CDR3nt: TGTGCCAGCTCACTTAGACAGGGGGCTTCCCAAAATGGGCAGTACTTC
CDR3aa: CASSLRQGASQNGQYF

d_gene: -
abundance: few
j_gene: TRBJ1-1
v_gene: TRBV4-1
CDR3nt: TGCGCCAGCAGCCAAGAGGGAACAGGCCCCACTGAAGCTTTCTTT
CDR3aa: CASSQEGTGPTEAFF

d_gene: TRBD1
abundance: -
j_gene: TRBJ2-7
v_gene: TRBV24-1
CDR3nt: TGTGCCACCAGTAGGGGACAGGCCTACGAGCAGTACTTC
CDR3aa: CATSRGQAYEQYF

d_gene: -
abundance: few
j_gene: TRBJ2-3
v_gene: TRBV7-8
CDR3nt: TGTGCCAGCAGCTTAGATGGCGCTCCAGATACGCAGTATTTT
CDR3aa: CASSLDGAPDTQYF

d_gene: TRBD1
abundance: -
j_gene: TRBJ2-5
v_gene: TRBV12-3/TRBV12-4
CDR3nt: TGTGCCTCAAGCCCCAGGGGGTGGCGAGAGACCCAGTACTTC
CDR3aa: CASSPRGWRETQYF

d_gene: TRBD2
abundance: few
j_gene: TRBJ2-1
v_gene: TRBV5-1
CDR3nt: TGCGCCAGCCGCCTCGGGCTAGCGGAGAACAATGAGCAGTTCTTC
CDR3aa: CASRLGLAENNEQFF

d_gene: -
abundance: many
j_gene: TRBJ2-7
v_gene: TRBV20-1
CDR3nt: TGCAGTGCTCCTCCACCTCCAACGGACATAATAAGAGAGCAGTACTTC
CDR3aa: CSAPPPPTDIIREQYF

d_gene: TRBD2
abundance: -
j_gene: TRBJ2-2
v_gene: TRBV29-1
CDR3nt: TGCAGCGTTGAAGATCTGGCGGGAGACACCGGGGAGCTGTTTTTT
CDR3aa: CSVEDLAGDTGELFF

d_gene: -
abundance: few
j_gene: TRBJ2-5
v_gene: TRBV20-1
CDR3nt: TGCAGTGCCAAACCCCAGGAGACCCAGTACTTC
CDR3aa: CSAKPQETQYF

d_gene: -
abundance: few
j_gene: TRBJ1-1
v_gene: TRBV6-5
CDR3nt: TGTGCCAGCAATCCAAGGGGGGGCACTGAAGCTTTCTTT
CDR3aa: CASNPRGGTEAFF

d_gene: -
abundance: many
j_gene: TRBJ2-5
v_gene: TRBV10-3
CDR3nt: TGTGCCATCAGTCAACGGGAGACGGTACAAGAGACCCAGTACTTC
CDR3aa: CAISQRETVQETQYF

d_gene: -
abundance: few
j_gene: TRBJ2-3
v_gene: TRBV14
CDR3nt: TGTGCCAGCACCCAGGACACCCATCCCAGCACAGATACGCAGTATTTT
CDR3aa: CASTQDTHPSTDTQYF

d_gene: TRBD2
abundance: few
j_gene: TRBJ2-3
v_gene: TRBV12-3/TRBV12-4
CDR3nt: TGTGCCAGCAGTTTGGTAGCGGGGCCATCCAAGAAGTATTTT
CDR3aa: CASSLVAGPSKKYF

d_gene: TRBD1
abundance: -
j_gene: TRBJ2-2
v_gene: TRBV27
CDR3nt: TGTGCCAGCAGAGTTACAGGGGGCGGCACCGGGGAGCTGTTTTTT
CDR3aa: CASRVTGGGTGELFF

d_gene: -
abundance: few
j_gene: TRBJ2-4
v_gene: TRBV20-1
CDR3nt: TGCAGTGCTAGAGATCAGGTTTCTTCCAAAAACATTCAGTACTTC
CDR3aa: CSARDQVSSKNIQYF

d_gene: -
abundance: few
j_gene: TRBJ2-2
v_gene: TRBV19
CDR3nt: TGTGCCAGTAGTATCTCCGGCGTAAACACCGGGGAGCTGTTTTTT
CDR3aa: CASSISGVNTGELFF